Listed here are 21 T cell receptor beta chains from one sample, sequenced in a study of identical twins. From the 5' RACE reads, TCRdb called clonotypes with MiXCR, one entry per CDR3 protein. This sample carries around 240,000 distinct CDR3 sequences, about 10% of them seen once, and the ten largest clones take roughly 10%. Sequenced: memory T cells sorted from blood. The receptors come from a man aged 50 to 60 in good health.

At least ten counts were recorded for this clonotype. This chain joins TRBV29-1 and TRBJ1-1; TRBD1 might be the D (6 bases). The germline V gene encodes CDR1 SQVTM and CDR2 ANQGSEA. The CDR3 is 13 amino acids. With 8 bases removed from V and 0 bases from J, the gap between germline ends came to 13 bases. The CDR3 DNA follows: TGCAGCTTTACAGGGCTGATGAACACTGAAGCTTTCTTT. This translates into CSFTGLMNTEAFF.

This clonotype was detected a few times. The V call is TRBV5-6, the J call TRBJ2-7; 8 nucleotides line up with TRBD2. Germline CDR1 and CDR2: SGHDT and YYEEEE. The trim removed 3 bases at V and 3 bases at J, leaving 5 bases unmatched. This CDR3 spans 14 amino acids. DNA for the CDR3: TGTGCCAGCAGCTCGATTAGCGGGAACTACGAGCAGTACTTC. It yields the protein CASSSISGNYEQYF.

This clonotype was recorded many times. V and J are TRBV12-3 or TRBV12-4 and TRBJ1-1; 7 bases map to TRBD1. V lost 5 bases to trimming and J lost 6 bases; unmatched junction nucleotides: 9. This CDR3 contains 14 residues. CDR3 region: CASSRTGGWAEAFF. CDR3 bases: TGTGCCAGCAGTCGGACAGGCGGATGGGCTGAAGCTTTCTTT.

The chain joins TRBV5-1 to TRBJ2-7; possible D gene TRBD2, 6 bases. The CDR3 runs 14 residues. Germline V gives CDR1 SGHRS, CDR2 YFSETQ. Trimming left V 3 bases short and J 3 bases short, with 13 bases between. The CDR3 DNA is TGCGCCAGCAGCTCCGGGGACTCCCTCTACGAGCAGTACTTC. Residues: CASSSGDSLYEQYF.

Ten or more counts support this clonotype. The chain couples TRBV29-1 to TRBJ2-1; perhaps TRBD1 as D (6 bases). Germline assignment: CDR1 SQVTM and CDR2 ANQGSEA. The length of the CDR3 is 15 residues. The V end lost 2 bases, the J end lost 1 base, and 12 bases lay between the germline ends. CDR3: CSVETGTFSYNEQFF. The DNA for the CDR3 is TGCAGCGTTGAAACCGGGACATTTTCCTACAATGAGCAGTTCTTC.

Many counts were recorded for this clonotype. The gene calls are TRBV5-1 and TRBJ2-1; 10 bases match TRBD2. Losses at the gene ends were 4 bases for V and 2 bases for J; bases not matched to a gene: 9. The length of the CDR3 is 17 residues. The germline V gene has CDR1 SGHRS and CDR2 YFSETQ. CDR3: CASSGGLAGAPYNEQFF. In DNA form, the CDR3 reads TGCGCCAGCAGCGGGGGTCTAGCGGGGGCCCCCTACAATGAGCAGTTCTTC.

V and J are TRBV4-2 and TRBJ2-7, with TRBD1 matching over 11 bases. CDR3 size: 15 residues. V trimming: 4 bases; J trimming: 6 bases; junction bases outside the gene matches: 8. Per germline, CDR1 LGHNA and CDR2 YNFKEQ. The CDR3 nucleotides are TGTGCCAGCAGCCCCTGGGACAGGGGGTTCGGCGAGCAGTACTTC. It encodes CASSPWDRGFGEQYF.

The chain combines TRBV20-1 with TRBJ1-1; D possibly corresponds to TRBD1 (5 bases). The CDR3 has 17 residues. V dropped 0 bases and J dropped 1 base, with 18 bases sitting between them. Germline V CDR1 and CDR2: DFQATT, SNEGSKA (reference sequence). The DNA of the CDR3 is TGCAGTGCTAGAGATCCCTTATCAGGCAGGGCGAACACTGAAGCTTTCTTT. It specifies CSARDPLSGRANTEAFF.

J is TRBJ2-3 and V is TRBV20-1, with a possible D match to TRBD2 (6 bases). This CDR3 region has 15 residues. CDR1 is DFQATT, CDR2 SNEGSKA, per germline (reference sequence). With 0 bases removed from V and 0 bases from J, the gap between germline ends came to 10 bases. The CDR3 coding sequence is TGCAGTGCTAGAGATTGGGGGACTAGCACAGATACGCAGTATTTT. Its translation is CSARDWGTSTDTQYF.

The V gene is TRBV20-1, the J gene TRBJ1-1; 8 bases match TRBD1. The length of the CDR3 is 14 residues. V lost 4 bases to trimming and J lost 5 bases; unmatched junction nucleotides: 9. Germline values: CDR1 DFQATT, CDR2 SNEGSKA (reference sequence). DNA of the CDR3: TGCAGTGCTACGGGACAGGATTTGCTAACTGAAGCTTTCTTT. As protein: CSATGQDLLTEAFF.

The chain uses TRBV20-1 and TRBJ2-7; perhaps D is TRBD1 or TRBD2 (6 bases each). The CDR3 sequence is 15 residues long. Germline V lookup: CDR1 DFQATT, CDR2 SNEGSKA (reference sequence). Deletions cut 1 base from V and 7 bases from J, with 20 bases between. CDR3 protein: CSARGRGLPLGEQYF. CDR3 bases: TGCAGTGCTAGAGGACGGGGGCTACCCCTTGGTGAGCAGTACTTC.

The V and J genes are TRBV6-5 and TRBJ2-5, with a tentative D call TRBD2 (5 bases). Germline values: CDR1 MNHEY, CDR2 SVGAGI. This CDR3 has 14 amino acids. V was clipped by 4 bases and J by 3 bases, with 12 bases between them. Here the CDR3 reads CASSLWEKKETQYF. The CDR3 coding sequence is TGTGCCAGCAGTTTATGGGAGAAGAAAGAGACCCAGTACTTC.

This chain joins TRBV5-1 and TRBJ2-6; no clear D. V was trimmed by 4 bases and J by 3 bases, leaving 11 bases between them. The CDR3 is 15 amino acids. CDR1 is SGHRS and CDR2 is YFSETQ in the germline V gene. The CDR3 loop is CASSPRSLGANVLTF. The DNA of the CDR3 is TGCGCCAGCAGCCCTCGATCTCTTGGGGCCAACGTCCTGACTTTC.

This clonotype was recorded a few times. CDR3 nucleotides: TGTGCCAGCAGTTACTCGATTGCGGGAGGGAGAAATGAGCAGTTCTTC. Its protein is CASSYSIAGGRNEQFF. The V and J genes are TRBV6-2 or TRBV6-3 and TRBJ2-1, with 9 nucleotides matching TRBD2. V dropped 0 bases and J dropped 7; count of bases not matched to a gene: 7. Germline assignment: CDR1 MNHEY and CDR2 SVGEGT. The CDR3 runs to 16 residues.

In this sample, this clonotype turned up many times. The rearrangement uses TRBV28 and TRBJ2-7; 9 bases are shared with TRBD2. Germline values: CDR1 MDHEN, CDR2 SYDVKM. The ends lost 10 bases at V and 2 bases at J; junction bases unmatched: 3. The CDR3 is 12 residues long. This CDR3 is CAIRTSAYEQYF. In nucleotides, the CDR3 is TGTGCCATTCGGACTAGCGCCTACGAGCAGTACTTC.

The table lists this clonotype with many counts. The rearrangement joins TRBV5-1 to TRBJ1-1, with D possibly matching TRBD1 (5 bases). V dropped 4 bases and J dropped 1 base, with 11 bases sitting between them. Germline V gene lookup returns CDR1 SGHRS and CDR2 YFSETQ. This CDR3 comprises 14 residues. The CDR3 DNA follows: TGCGCCAGCAGCGAACAGGCTACGAACACTGAAGCTTTCTTT. This translates into CASSEQATNTEAFF.

This clonotype was counted ten times or more. This chain links TRBV27 with TRBJ2-2; D remains unclear. Deletions cut 8 bases from V and 4 bases from J, with 8 bases between. The germline V gene encodes CDR1 MNHEY and CDR2 SMNVEV (reference sequence). The CDR3 is 12 residues long. Written as DNA, the CDR3 is TGTGCCAGCGAAGGATCCACCGGGGAGCTGTTTTTT. Amino acid sequence: CASEGSTGELFF.

This clonotype was recorded many times. The chain recombines TRBV12-3 or TRBV12-4 with TRBJ1-1, with a weak D call TRBD1 (5 bases). The CDR3 extends over 13 amino acids. V was shortened by 3 bases and J by 5 bases, with 10 bases between the two germline ends. The CDR3 protein is CASSFGGGTEAFF. The CDR3 DNA follows: TGTGCCAGCAGTTTTGGGGGAGGGACTGAAGCTTTCTTT.

The V and J genes are TRBV10-3 and TRBJ1-5; D remains ambiguous. The CDR3 totals 12 residues. Germline V gives CDR1 ENHRY, CDR2 SYGVKD. The ends were cut back, 10 bases at V and 7 bases at J, with 14 bases in the middle. The CDR3 reads CATSDRYQPQHF. The DNA for the CDR3 is TGTGCCACAAGTGATAGGTACCAGCCCCAGCATTTT.

In its sample, this clonotype was seen many times. The chain recombines TRBV4-2 with TRBJ2-3; tentatively, D is TRBD1 (6 bases). The CDR3 runs 18 residues. Germline CDR1 is LGHNA and CDR2 is YNFKEQ. Deletions cut 0 bases from V and 1 base from J, with 17 bases between. CDR3 protein: CASSQDWIGTTRTDTQYF. CDR3 DNA sequence: TGTGCCAGCAGCCAAGATTGGATTGGGACAACACGCACAGATACGCAGTATTTT.

This clonotype was seen a few times. The gene calls are TRBV5-1 and TRBJ2-3; 9 bases line up with TRBD1. Trimming removed 3 bases from V and 4 bases from J; junction bases left unmatched: 0. CDR1 is SGHRS, CDR2 YFSETQ, per germline. This CDR3 has 13 amino acids. CDR3 DNA sequence: TGCGCCAGCAGCTGGGACAGGGCAGATACGCAGTATTTT. Translated, it gives CASSWDRADTQYF.